A selection of T cell receptor beta chains follows, all from one sample in a study of T cells expressing NK-cell markers. TCRdb re-called the 5' RACE reads and catalogs CDR3 proteins one per entry, DNA excluded. The repertoire table contains fewer than 400,000 distinct CDR3 sequences. The sequencing sample was made of blood T cells: a sorted CD56 or NKG2C T cell subset, CD4+ or CD8+ T cells, or bulk PBMC T cells (not recorded which). The origin of the receptors is a woman aged 45-60 years in good health. Each CDR3 is given with its conserved first and last residue.

TRBJ2-5,TRBV11-2,CASSLRGKLETQYF
TRBJ2-5,TRBV27,CASPLREEQETQYF
TRBJ2-1,TRBV5-1,CASSSRTGTEKFF
TRBJ2-7,TRBV28,CASSPRGGKRSYEQYF
TRBJ2-7,TRBV4-1,CASSQDPRRLYYEQYF
TRBJ2-6,TRBV5-1,CASSVTQGTGANVLTF
TRBJ2-3,TRBV7-3,CASSLGTAQYF
TRBJ1-2,TRBV10-3,CAISGGTGSYGYTF
TRBJ2-2,TRBV6-1,CASSWDYPNTGELFF
TRBJ1-6,TRBV7-2,CASSPISYNSPLHF
TRBJ2-2,TRBV14,CASTGLNTGELFF
TRBJ1-5,TRBV12-3/TRBV12-4,CASSFLAQGQPQHF
TRBJ2-1,TRBV12-5,CASRSGLAGSYEQFF
TRBJ2-2,TRBV24-1,CATSDWPRQGSNTGELFF
TRBJ1-6,TRBV29-1,CSAPGLENSPLHF
TRBJ2-7,TRBV19,CASREFPHEQYF
TRBJ2-2,TRBV11-2,CASEWLFSGELFF
TRBJ2-1,TRBV6-6,CASRLAGGEQFF
TRBJ2-1,TRBV6-4,CASSHARLAGGHLFF
TRBJ1-2,TRBV5-1,CASSLAIGTGYGYTF
TRBJ2-2,TRBV7-9,CASSDWKGGRNTGELFF
TRBJ2-2,TRBV28,CASRPSSVTGELFF
TRBJ2-4,TRBV12-3/TRBV12-4,CASSLGGVAKNIQYF
TRBJ1-5,TRBV6-6,CASRGTVNQPQHF
TRBJ2-3,TRBV4-2,CASSQASSGRLLGTDTQYF
TRBJ2-3,TRBV24-1,CATSEQTGDSTDTQYF
TRBJ2-4,TRBV5-1,CASSLLTGVKNIQYF
TRBJ2-1,TRBV12-5,CASGLIPGQLNEQFF
TRBJ2-5,TRBV9,CASSVERLAGDETQYF
TRBJ2-2,TRBV7-3,CASSLKRNTGELFF
TRBJ2-5,TRBV6-5,CASGGGWEQETQYF
TRBJ2-5,TRBV12-3/TRBV12-4,CASSFQLVQGETQYF
TRBJ2-5,TRBV5-6,CASSGGGGQETQYF
TRBJ2-5,TRBV6-4,CASAPRAEETQYF
TRBJ2-1,TRBV7-3,CASSLREAGAVEQFF
TRBJ2-2,TRBV25-1,CASSTGLGSTGELFF
TRBJ1-1,TRBV30,CAWSSGRNTEAFF
TRBJ2-5,TRBV12-3/TRBV12-4,CASTIARVGETQYF
TRBJ2-7,TRBV5-1,CASSLGVGSRIPPHEQYF
TRBJ2-5,TRBV6-1,CASSVGPLGETQYF
TRBJ1-1,TRBV3-1,CASRPWDISDTEAFF
TRBJ1-2,TRBV20-1,CSALGQAEVYGYTF
TRBJ1-5,TRBV20-1,CSARDRRTAYSGQPQHF
TRBJ1-5,TRBV6-2/TRBV6-3,CASRTSRGDSNQPQHF
TRBJ2-1,TRBV27,CASSFSGSGGNEQFF
TRBJ2-5,TRBV20-1,CSAELARGGETQYF
TRBJ2-2,TRBV29-1,CSVAGLAGAIGELFF
TRBJ2-1,TRBV11-2,CASSLQGVRSSYNEQFF
TRBJ1-1,TRBV7-8,CASSDTGTGREAFF
TRBJ1-2,TRBV5-1,CASSLDENYGYTF
TRBJ1-1,TRBV12-3/TRBV12-4,CASSSAGTAGAAFF
TRBJ2-1,TRBV19,CASSSGQGGVYNEQFF
TRBJ2-5,TRBV5-1,CASSSPLLAQETQYF
TRBJ2-1,TRBV13,CASSSSGHNEQFF
TRBJ1-6,TRBV27,CASRVGGSPLHF
TRBJ1-5,TRBV12-3/TRBV12-4,CASSIIDWQGGQPQHF
TRBJ2-7,TRBV7-9,CASSLEASGPYEQYF
TRBJ2-1,TRBV10-3,CAISDPRSSSYNEQFF
TRBJ1-1,TRBV10-3,CAISLKGGETEAFF
TRBJ2-1,TRBV20-1,CSAGVSGLTLNNEQFF